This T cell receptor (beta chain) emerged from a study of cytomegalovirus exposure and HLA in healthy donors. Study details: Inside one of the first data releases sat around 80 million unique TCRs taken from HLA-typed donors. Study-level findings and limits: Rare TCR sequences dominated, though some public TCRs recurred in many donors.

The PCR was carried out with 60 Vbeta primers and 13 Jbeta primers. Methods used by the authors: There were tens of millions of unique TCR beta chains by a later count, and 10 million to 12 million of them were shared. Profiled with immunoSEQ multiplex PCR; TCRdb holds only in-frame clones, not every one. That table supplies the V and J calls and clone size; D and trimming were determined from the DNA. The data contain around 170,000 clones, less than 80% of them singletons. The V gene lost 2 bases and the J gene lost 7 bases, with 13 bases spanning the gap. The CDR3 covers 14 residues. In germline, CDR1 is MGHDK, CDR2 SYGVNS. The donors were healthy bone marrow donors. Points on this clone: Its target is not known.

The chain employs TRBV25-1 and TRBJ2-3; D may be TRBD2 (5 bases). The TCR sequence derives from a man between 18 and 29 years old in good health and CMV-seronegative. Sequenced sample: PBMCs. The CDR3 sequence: CASSEPNRGHTQYF. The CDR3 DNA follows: TGTGCCAGCAGTGAACCCAACCGAGGGCATACGCAGTATTTT.